These T cell receptor beta chains were read from a single sample in a study of blood T cell repertoires in COVID-19. Data came from immunoSEQ multiplex PCR; TCRdb stores just in-frame clones and leaves some out. The sample records some 140,000 clones, about 81% being singletons. The sample taken for sequencing was PBMCs or T cells enriched from blood (not recorded which). Source of these receptors: a middle-aged man with acute COVID-19. CDR3s include the opening cysteine and the closing phenylalanine or tryptophan. A D gene is named only where the DNA matches it firmly. Clone size appears in some rows only: once, few, many, or a class for an expanded clone.

clone_size	v_call	j_call	d_call	cdr3_nt	cdr3_aa
NA	TRBV16	TRBJ2-7	TRBD1	TGTGCCAGCAGCCAATCGGGGACAGGAGATGAGCAGTACTTC	CASSQSGTGDEQYF
NA	TRBV6-6	TRBJ2-1	NA	TGTGCCAGCAGTTACTCCCTACAGGGAAGTAACGAGCAGTTCTTC	CASSYSLQGSNEQFF
NA	TRBV20-1	TRBJ1-2	NA	TGCAGTGCTAGTTTGTTAGGGGGTCTGGGCTACACCTTC	CSASLLGGLGYTF
NA	TRBV30	TRBJ2-5	TRBD2	TGTGCCTGGAGTGGCGGGGGGCCCCAAGAGACCCAGTACTTC	CAWSGGGPQETQYF
NA	TRBV19	TRBJ2-1	NA	TGTGCCAGTAGTTCACTAGCATACAATGAGCAGTTCTTC	CASSSLAYNEQFF
NA	TRBV5-1	TRBJ2-7	NA	TGCGCCAGCAGCTTGCAGGGAGAGCAGTACTTC	CASSLQGEQYF
few	TRBV7-9	TRBJ2-5	TRBD1	TGTGCCAGCAGCTTAGCCAGGGGGCAAGAGACCCAGTACTTC	CASSLARGQETQYF
few	TRBV9	TRBJ2-2	TRBD1	TGTGCCAGCAGTCACCGGGACAGGGTTAACACCGGGGAGCTGTTTTTT	CASSHRDRVNTGELFF
NA	TRBV19	TRBJ2-7	TRBD2	TGTGCCAGTAGTATTGGGGGGGGAAGCTACGAGCAGTACTTC	CASSIGGGSYEQYF
NA	TRBV24-1	TRBJ1-2	NA	TGTGCCACCAGTGATGGGCAGGCATATGGCTACACCTTC	CATSDGQAYGYTF
NA	TRBV11-1	TRBJ2-5	TRBD1	TGTGCCAGCAGCTTAGCCTCTGGGACAGTACAAGAGACCCAGTACTTC	CASSLASGTVQETQYF
NA	TRBV19	TRBJ1-5	NA	TGTGCCAGTAGTATTTTGGGAGGCAATCAGCCCCAGCATTTT	CASSILGGNQPQHF
NA	TRBV5-1	TRBJ1-1	TRBD1	TGCGCCAGCAGCTTGATACAGGGGACTGAAGCTTTCTTT	CASSLIQGTEAFF
NA	TRBV7-2	TRBJ1-1	NA	TGTGCCAGCAGCTCACAGGGGAACACTGAAGCTTTCTTT	CASSSQGNTEAFF
NA	TRBV28	TRBJ2-7	TRBD1	TGTGCCAGCAGTTTACTGGGACAGGGCTACGAGCAGTACTTC	CASSLLGQGYEQYF
NA	TRBV12-3/TRBV12-4	TRBJ1-2	NA	TGTGCCAGCAGCTCAGGGTCGCACTATGGCTACACCTTC	CASSSGSHYGYTF
few	TRBV11-3	TRBJ2-1	NA	TGTGCCAGCAGCTCCTCGGGTCTTCTCAATGAGCAGTTCTTC	CASSSSGLLNEQFF
NA	TRBV7-9	TRBJ1-5	NA	TGTGCCAGCAGCCAGGCGAGTAGCAATCAGCCCCAGCATTTT	CASSQASSNQPQHF